The next 30 T cell receptor beta chains were all read from a single sample in a study of T-cell memory formation after mild COVID-19. TCRdb re-analysed the 5' RACE reads in MiXCR, keeping a single row per CDR3 protein. Altogether 280,000 or so distinct CDR3 sequences are present, 7% to 10% being singletons, with the ten largest covering 22%. Sequencing used PBMCs or a T cell subset sorted from them (not recorded which). The receptors derive from a man younger than 35 who had mild COVID-19 (a few samples of this study predate the infection). Cell type and time point are not known.

This clonotype was observed a few times. The chain links TRBV7-8 to TRBJ1-6; weak D call: TRBD1 (6 bases). CDR1 is SGHVS and CDR2 is FQNEAQ in the germline V gene. V was trimmed by 7 bases and J by 5 bases, leaving 15 bases between them. This CDR3 comprises 15 residues. This CDR3 is CASTPRGGNNSPLHF. CDR3 nucleotide sequence: TGTGCCAGCACCCCCCGGGGGGGCAATAATTCACCCCTCCACTTT. Full variable domain (outside the CDR3, taken from reference TRBV7-8 and TRBJ1-6): GAGVSQSPRYKVAKRGQDVALRCDPISGHVSLFWYQQALGQGPEFLTYFQNEAQLDKSGLPSDRFFAERPEGSVSTLKIQRTQQEDSAVYLCASTPRGGNNSPLHFGNGTRLTVT.

This chain joins TRBV12-3 or TRBV12-4 and TRBJ1-2, with a possible D match to TRBD1 (6 bases). The CDR3 runs to 17 residues. Trimming pared 4 bases from V and 5 bases from J, leaving 23 bases between. The CDR3 is CASSSTGQPPPLYGYTF. Here the CDR3 DNA reads TGTGCCAGCAGTTCAACAGGACAGCCGCCTCCCCTATATGGCTACACCTTC.

This clonotype was detected only a few times. The chain uses TRBV28 and TRBJ1-6; the match to TRBD1 covers 9 bases. J was trimmed by 9 bases and V by 3 bases; bases with no gene match: 6. Per the germline V gene, CDR1 is MDHEN and CDR2 is SYDVKM. This CDR3 is built from 15 residues. CDR3 sequence (DNA): TGTGCCAGCAGTTTGTGGGACAGGGAAGGTTCACCCCTCCACTTT. Amino acids: CASSLWDREGSPLHF.

The rearrangement uses TRBV4-3 and TRBJ2-4; maybe TRBD1 (6 bases). CDR1 and CDR2 from the germline V gene are LGHNA and YSLEER. Trimming took off 1 base at V and 8 bases at J, with 12 bases between the two ends. CDR3 length equals 14 residues. Written as DNA, the CDR3 is TGCGCCAGCAGCCAAGCCGGACAGAGGGACATTCAGTACTTC. Amino acid sequence: CASSQAGQRDIQYF.

The J gene is TRBJ2-2, the V gene TRBV11-3; D is undetermined. The germline V gene has CDR1 SGHNT and CDR2 YENEEA. Trimming stripped 5 bases from V and 6 bases from J, with 10 bases between. CDR3 length equals 13 residues. CDR3 amino acids: CASSPASPGELFF. The DNA for the CDR3 is TGTGCCAGCAGCCCCGCCAGTCCCGGGGAGCTGTTTTTT.

The sample holds many counts of this clonotype. The chain combines TRBV11-2 with TRBJ1-3, with D uncertain. Germline-derived CDR1 and CDR2 are SGHAT and FQNNGV. This CDR3 has 17 amino acids. Between the trimmed V and J ends, which lost 5 bases and 0 bases, there was a span of 17 bases. The CDR3 DNA sequence: TGTGCCAGCAGCCGAAACCCCAAGGGCCTCTCTGGAAACACCATATATTTT. Translating it yields CASSRNPKGLSGNTIYF. Full variable domain (missing parts from reference TRBV11-2 and TRBJ1-3): EAGVAQSPRYKIIEKRQSVAFWCNPISGHATLYWYQQILGQGPKLLIQFQNNGVVDDSQLPKDRFSAERLKGVDSTLKIQPAKLEDSAVYLCASSRNPKGLSGNTIYFGEGSWLTVV.

Only a few counts were recorded for this clonotype. The chain links TRBV7-9 to TRBJ1-4; tentatively, D is TRBD1 (6 bases). Germline CDR1 is SEHNR and CDR2 is FQNEAQ (reference sequence). The V gene lost 4 bases and the J gene lost 8 bases, with 23 bases spanning the gap. The CDR3 spans 17 residues. CDR3: CASSSGGSYREREKLFF. DNA for the CDR3: TGTGCCAGCAGCTCAGGAGGATCCTACAGGGAGCGCGAAAAACTGTTTTTT.

This clonotype was counted many times. V is TRBV9 and J is TRBJ1-2; possible D gene TRBD1, 5 bases. CDR1 SGDLS and CDR2 YYNGEE come from the germline V gene. The CDR3 sequence is 15 residues long. Trimming cost V 4 bases and J 6 bases, with 19 bases left between them. The CDR3 DNA reads TGTGCCAGCAGCCCCGGTGGTAGGGGCGGCGATGGCTACACCTTC. This codes for CASSPGGRGGDGYTF.

This clonotype is medium-sized by share. The DNA of the CDR3 is TGCGCCAGCAGCCAAGGGACAGGGGGCTACAATGAGCAGTTCTTC. Residues: CASSQGTGGYNEQFF. The rearrangement links TRBV4-3 to TRBJ2-1, with 10 positions matching TRBD1. This CDR3 has 15 residues. CDR1 LGHNA and CDR2 YSLEER come from the germline V gene. The V segment lost 1 base and the J segment 3 bases; nucleotides outside the gene matches: 0.

This clonotype has more than one count but fewer than ten. This chain links TRBV6-5 with TRBJ1-1; maybe TRBD1 (5 bases). The CDR3 loop spans 13 amino acids. The germline V gene encodes CDR1 MNHEY and CDR2 SVGAGI. V was trimmed by 6 bases and J by 2 bases, leaving 10 bases between them. The chain's CDR3 is CASRRQLNTEAFF. The DNA of the CDR3 is TGTGCCAGCAGACGACAGTTAAACACTGAAGCTTTCTTT.

This chain uses TRBV28 with TRBJ2-1, with 13 nucleotides matching TRBD2. V lost 4 bases and J lost 5; bases outside the gene matches: 8. The length of the CDR3 is 17 residues. CDR1 is MDHEN and CDR2 is SYDVKM in the germline V gene. The CDR3 DNA follows: TGTGCCAGCAGTTCCCGACTAGCGGGGGGTTTGAACAATGAGCAGTTCTTC. This encodes CASSSRLAGGLNNEQFF.

This clonotype was seen more than once but under ten times. The rearrangement links TRBV5-1 to TRBJ1-6, with 8 bases aligning to TRBD1. The germline gives CDR1 SGHRS, CDR2 YFSETQ. The trim removed 3 bases at V and 7 bases at J, leaving 6 bases unmatched. The CDR3 is 15 amino acids. The CDR3 DNA sequence: TGCGCCAGCAGCTCAACAGGGGGTGGGAATTCACCCCTCCACTTT. Residues: CASSSTGGGNSPLHF.

V gene TRBV7-9 combines with J gene TRBJ2-5; D gene unclear. In germline, CDR1 is SEHNR, CDR2 FQNEAQ (reference sequence). V was clipped by 5 bases and J by 2 bases, with 12 bases between them. The CDR3 sequence is 14 residues long. DNA for the CDR3: TGTGCCAGCAGCCCCCTTCCCAGGCAAGAGACCCAGTACTTC. It specifies CASSPLPRQETQYF.

This clonotype was recorded a few times. The chain links TRBV18 to TRBJ2-1; maybe TRBD1 (5 bases). The CDR3 has 13 amino acids. Trimming took off 3 bases at V and 7 bases at J, with 10 bases between the two ends. CDR1 is KGHSH, CDR2 LQKENI, per germline. CDR3 residues: CASSPDSWNEQFF. CDR3 nucleotide sequence: TGTGCCAGCTCACCCGACAGTTGGAATGAGCAGTTCTTC.

DNA for the CDR3: TGTGCCAGCAGCTCCCGGCACGGAAGGAACACTGAAGCTTTCTTT. It is translated as CASSSRHGRNTEAFF. The chain combines TRBV7-6 with TRBJ1-1, with D unresolved. Per the germline V gene, CDR1 is SGHVS and CDR2 is FNYEAQ. V lost 4 bases to trimming and J lost 1 base, with 13 bases between them. The CDR3 extends over 15 amino acids.

The rearrangement uses TRBV29-1 and TRBJ2-7, with 8 bases fitting TRBD1. J was trimmed by 4 bases and V by 6 bases; bases with no gene match: 8. CDR1 SQVTM and CDR2 ANQGSEA come from the germline V gene. The CDR3 runs 13 residues. The CDR3 nucleotides read TGCAGCGTCGAGACAGGGGCGAAATACGAGCAGTACTTC. Protein: CSVETGAKYEQYF.

In this sample, this clonotype turned up a few times. Written as DNA, the CDR3 is TGCAGTGCTAGAGGGTCCTCCCTGAAATACGAGCAGTACGTC. It encodes CSARGSSLKYEQYV. The chain combines TRBV20-1 with TRBJ2-7, with D uncertain. The V gene lost 1 base and the J gene lost 4 bases, with 14 bases spanning the gap. The CDR3 totals 14 residues. The germline V gene has CDR1 DFQATT and CDR2 SNEGSKA (reference sequence).

The chain couples TRBV29-1 to TRBJ1-5, with unresolved D. Germline V gives CDR1 SQVTM, CDR2 ANQGSEA. This CDR3 comprises 15 residues. The ends were cut back, 7 bases at V and 5 bases at J, with 21 bases in the middle. The CDR3 sequence is CSAREANGEDQPQHF. CDR3 sequence (DNA): TGCAGCGCCAGAGAGGCAAACGGGGAGGATCAGCCCCAGCATTTT.

This rearrangement joins TRBV7-2 to TRBJ2-3; D is unclear. V lost 5 bases, J lost 9 bases, and 15 bases lay in between. The CDR3 spans 13 residues. Germline V gives CDR1 SGHTA, CDR2 FQGNSA. The CDR3 nucleotides are TGTGCCAGCAGCCCCTCCGACCTGGGGACGCAGTATTTT. Translation: CASSPSDLGTQYF.

Many counts were recorded for this clonotype. The chain links TRBV20-1 to TRBJ1-5; D is possibly TRBD1 (5 bases). CDR1 and CDR2 (germline): DFQATT, SNEGSKA (reference sequence). The CDR3 has 15 residues. Between the trimmed V and J ends, which lost 2 bases and 0 bases, there was a span of 11 bases. The CDR3, as DNA: TGCAGTGCTAGACGAAGGGGCTTTAGCAATCAGCCCCAGCATTTT. Encoded protein: CSARRRGFSNQPQHF.

In this sample, this clonotype turned up a few times. V and J are TRBV24-1 and TRBJ2-2, with D possibly being TRBD1 or TRBD2 (5 bases each). This CDR3 is 15 amino acids long. From germline, CDR1 is KGHDR and CDR2 SFDVKD. V lost 4 bases and J 4 bases, leaving 12 bases between the germline ends. In DNA, the CDR3 is TGTGCCACCAGTGACCCCGGGGCAACCACCGGGGAGCTGTTTTTT. Its protein product is CATSDPGATTGELFF.

The chain links TRBV12-3 or TRBV12-4 to TRBJ1-5; TRBD1 matches at 9 bases. Trimming removed 5 bases from V and 4 bases from J; junction bases left unmatched: 9. The CDR3 has 16 amino acids. The DNA for the CDR3 is TGTGCCAGCAGTCCAACGGGACAGGGACCAAATCAGCCCCAGCATTTT. Translation: CASSPTGQGPNQPQHF.

In this sample, this clonotype turned up a few times. The chain combines TRBV7-6 with TRBJ2-3, with 12 bases aligning to TRBD2. The CDR3 spans 16 residues. J gave up 4 bases and V 1 base, and 3 bases lay outside the gene matches. Germline CDR1 and CDR2: SGHVS and FNYEAQ. CDR3 sequence (DNA): TGTGCCAGCAGCTTAGAAGCTAGCGGGGGGGCAGATACGCAGTATTTT. It specifies CASSLEASGGADTQYF. Full variable domain (remainder filled in from reference TRBV7-6 and TRBJ2-3): GAGVSQSPRYKVTKRGQDVALRCDPISGHVSLYWYRQALGQGPEFLTYFNYEAQQDKSGLPNDRFSAERPEGSISTLTIQRTEQRDSAMYRCASSLEASGGADTQYFGPGTRLTVL.

The CDR3 protein is CASSQDHSITGELFF. As DNA, the CDR3 is TGTGCCAGCAGCCAAGATCACAGCATCACCGGGGAGCTGTTTTTT. The rearrangement links TRBV4-2 to TRBJ2-2; D is ambiguous. The CDR3 is made up of 15 amino acids. With 0 bases removed from V and 4 bases from J, the gap between germline ends came to 9 bases. Germline-derived CDR1 and CDR2 are LGHNA and YNFKEQ.

This clonotype has ten or more counts. The V call is TRBV19, the J call TRBJ2-1; D is perhaps TRBD1 (6 bases). The ends were cut back, 5 bases at V and 12 bases at J, with 17 bases in the middle. Germline CDR1 and CDR2: LNHDA and SQIVND (reference sequence). This CDR3 is built from 13 residues. The CDR3 region is CASSVGTLLTQFF. CDR3 coding DNA: TGTGCCAGTAGTGTCGGGACACTACTTACGCAGTTCTTC.

The chain is built from TRBV7-9 and TRBJ2-1, with 11 nucleotides matching TRBD1. From germline, CDR1 is SEHNR and CDR2 FQNEAQ (reference sequence). The V and J ends lost 5 bases and 3 bases, in that order; junction bases with no gene match: 9. This CDR3 has 17 residues. This CDR3 reads CASSPPGQGAIYNEQFF. As DNA, the CDR3 is TGTGCCAGCAGCCCTCCCGGACAGGGGGCGATCTACAATGAGCAGTTCTTC.

In DNA, the CDR3 is TGCAGTGCTAGAGTCACCAGGCTAGCGGGGTGGGAGTATTTT. Translated: CSARVTRLAGWEYF. J is TRBJ2-3 and V is TRBV20-1, with 9 bases that match TRBD2. Germline CDR1 is DFQATT and CDR2 is SNEGSKA (reference sequence). After removal of 1 base from V and 13 bases from J, the junction contained 12 bases not matched to a gene. This CDR3 has 14 residues.

This clonotype has more than one count but fewer than ten. The genes are TRBV7-6 and TRBJ2-3; 7 bases agree with TRBD1. Germline V gene sequence: CDR1 SGHVS, CDR2 FNYEAQ. The length of the CDR3 is 13 residues. J was trimmed by 5 bases and V by 3 bases; bases with no gene match: 2. The CDR3 loop is CASSLGQLDTQYF. CDR3 in DNA: TGTGCCAGCAGCTTGGGACAGCTAGATACGCAGTATTTT.

V and J are TRBV7-6 and TRBJ2-1, with D possibly matching TRBD2 (6 bases). The CDR3 is made up of 17 amino acids. Germline lookup yields CDR1 SGHVS and CDR2 FNYEAQ. The V and J ends lost 0 bases and 0 bases respectively, with 12 bases between them. The CDR3 reads CASSLAEAGSSYNEQFF. CDR3 DNA: TGTGCCAGCAGCTTAGCGGAGGCGGGGAGCTCCTACAATGAGCAGTTCTTC.

The sample holds a few counts of this clonotype. V and J are TRBV5-6 and TRBJ2-2; the D call may be TRBD1 or TRBD2 (6 bases each). Germline-derived CDR1 and CDR2 are SGHDT and YYEEEE. This CDR3 contains 13 residues. With 6 bases removed from V and 3 bases from J, the gap between germline ends came to 9 bases. CDR3 region: CASNREDTGELFF. CDR3 bases: TGTGCCAGCAACAGGGAGGACACCGGGGAGCTGTTTTTT.